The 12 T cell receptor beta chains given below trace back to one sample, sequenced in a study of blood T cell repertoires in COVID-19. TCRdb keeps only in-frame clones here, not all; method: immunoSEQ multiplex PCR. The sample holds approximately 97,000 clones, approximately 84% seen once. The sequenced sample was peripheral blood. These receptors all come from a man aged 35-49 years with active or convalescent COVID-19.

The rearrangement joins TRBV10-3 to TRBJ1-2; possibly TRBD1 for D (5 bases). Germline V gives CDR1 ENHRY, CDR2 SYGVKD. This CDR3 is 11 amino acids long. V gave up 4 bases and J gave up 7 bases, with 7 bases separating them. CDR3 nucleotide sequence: TGTGCCATCAGTGTTGGGGCTGGCTACACCTTC. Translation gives CAISVGAGYTF.

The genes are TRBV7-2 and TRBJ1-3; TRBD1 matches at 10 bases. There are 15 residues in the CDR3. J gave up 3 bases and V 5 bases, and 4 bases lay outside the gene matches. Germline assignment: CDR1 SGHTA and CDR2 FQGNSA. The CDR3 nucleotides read TGTGCCAGCAGCACTGGGACAGGGGTTGGAAACACCATATATTTT. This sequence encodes CASSTGTGVGNTIYF.

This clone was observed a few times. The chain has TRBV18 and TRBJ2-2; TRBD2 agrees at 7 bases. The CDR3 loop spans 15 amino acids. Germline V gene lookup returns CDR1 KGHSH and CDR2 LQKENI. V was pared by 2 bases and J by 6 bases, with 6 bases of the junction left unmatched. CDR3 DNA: TGTGCCAGCTCACCAGCGACTAGCCCCTCCGGGGAGCTGTTTTTT. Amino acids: CASSPATSPSGELFF.

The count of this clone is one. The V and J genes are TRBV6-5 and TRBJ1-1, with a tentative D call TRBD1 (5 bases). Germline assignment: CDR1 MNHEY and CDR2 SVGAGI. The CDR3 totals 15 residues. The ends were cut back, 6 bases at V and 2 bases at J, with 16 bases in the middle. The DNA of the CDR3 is TGTGCCAGCAGCCGCGGGGACTTAGGCAACACTGAAGCTTTCTTT. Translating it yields CASSRGDLGNTEAFF.

CDR3 DNA: TGTGCCAGCAGCGCCGGGACAACGGGAGGCTATGGCTACACCTTC. It is translated as CASSAGTTGGYGYTF. The chain couples TRBV5-5 to TRBJ1-2; TRBD1 might be the D (6 bases). V was clipped by 4 bases and J by 4 bases, with 17 bases between them. Germline assignment: CDR1 SGHKS and CDR2 YYEKEE (reference sequence). This CDR3 has 15 amino acids. The whole variable domain, filled in from reference TRBV5-5 and TRBJ1-2, reads DAGVTQSPTHLIKTRGQQVTLRCSPISGHKSVSWYQQVLGQGPQFIFQYYEKEERGRGNFPDRFSARQFPNYSSELNVNALLLGDSALYLCASSAGTTGGYGYTFGSGTRLTVV.

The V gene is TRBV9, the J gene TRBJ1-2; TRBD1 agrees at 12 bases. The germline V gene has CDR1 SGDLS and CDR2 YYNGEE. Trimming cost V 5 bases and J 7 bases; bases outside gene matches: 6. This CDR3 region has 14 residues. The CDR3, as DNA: TGTGCCAGCAGTCCGGGACAGGGGGCTTTTGGCTACACCTTC. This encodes CASSPGQGAFGYTF.

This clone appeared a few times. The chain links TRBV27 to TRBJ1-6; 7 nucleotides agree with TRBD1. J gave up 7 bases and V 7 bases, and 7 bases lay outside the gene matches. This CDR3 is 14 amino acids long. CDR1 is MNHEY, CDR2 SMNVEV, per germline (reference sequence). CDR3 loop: CASTTRQGNSPLHF. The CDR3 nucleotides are TGTGCCAGCACGACGCGACAGGGCAATTCACCCCTCCACTTT.

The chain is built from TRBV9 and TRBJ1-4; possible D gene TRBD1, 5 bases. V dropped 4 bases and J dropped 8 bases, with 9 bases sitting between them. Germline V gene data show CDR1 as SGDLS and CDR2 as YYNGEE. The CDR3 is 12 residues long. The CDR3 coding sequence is TGTGCCAGCAGCAGGGGCGACGAAAAACTGTTTTTT. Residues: CASSRGDEKLFF.

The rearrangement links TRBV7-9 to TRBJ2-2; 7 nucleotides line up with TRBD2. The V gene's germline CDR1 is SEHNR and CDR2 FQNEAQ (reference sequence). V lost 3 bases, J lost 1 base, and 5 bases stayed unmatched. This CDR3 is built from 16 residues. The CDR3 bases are TGTGCCAGCAGCTTGAGGCTAGCGGAGAACACCGGGGAGCTGTTTTTT. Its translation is CASSLRLAENTGELFF. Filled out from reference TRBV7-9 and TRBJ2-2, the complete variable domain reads DTGVSQNPRHKITKRGQNVTFRCDPISEHNRLYWYRQTLGQGPEFLTYFQNEAQLEKSRLLSDRFSAERPKGSFSTLEIQRTEQGDSAMYLCASSLRLAENTGELFFGEGSRLTVL.

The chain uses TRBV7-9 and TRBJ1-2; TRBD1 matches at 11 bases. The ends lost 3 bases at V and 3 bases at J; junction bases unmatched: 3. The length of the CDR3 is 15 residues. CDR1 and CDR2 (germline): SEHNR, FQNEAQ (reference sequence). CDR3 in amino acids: CASSFGTGGDYGYTF. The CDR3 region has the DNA TGTGCCAGCAGCTTTGGGACAGGGGGAGACTATGGCTACACCTTC. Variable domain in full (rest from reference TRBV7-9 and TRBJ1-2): DTGVSQNPRHKITKRGQNVTFRCDPISEHNRLYWYRQTLGQGPEFLTYFQNEAQLEKSRLLSDRFSAERPKGSFSTLEIQRTEQGDSAMYLCASSFGTGGDYGYTFGSGTRLTVV.

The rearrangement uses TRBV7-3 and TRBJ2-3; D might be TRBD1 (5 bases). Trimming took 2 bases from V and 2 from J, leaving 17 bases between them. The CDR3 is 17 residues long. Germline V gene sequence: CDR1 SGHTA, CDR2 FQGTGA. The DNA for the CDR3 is TGTGCCAGCAGCTTAGGATTCGCAGGGCTAAACACAGATACGCAGTATTTT. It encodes CASSLGFAGLNTDTQYF.

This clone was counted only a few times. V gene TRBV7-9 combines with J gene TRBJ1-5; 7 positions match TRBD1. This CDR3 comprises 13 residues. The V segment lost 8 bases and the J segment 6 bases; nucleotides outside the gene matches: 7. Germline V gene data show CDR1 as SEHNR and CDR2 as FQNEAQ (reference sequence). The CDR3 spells CASGQGGGQPQHF. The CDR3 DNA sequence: TGTGCCAGCGGGCAAGGGGGCGGTCAGCCCCAGCATTTT.